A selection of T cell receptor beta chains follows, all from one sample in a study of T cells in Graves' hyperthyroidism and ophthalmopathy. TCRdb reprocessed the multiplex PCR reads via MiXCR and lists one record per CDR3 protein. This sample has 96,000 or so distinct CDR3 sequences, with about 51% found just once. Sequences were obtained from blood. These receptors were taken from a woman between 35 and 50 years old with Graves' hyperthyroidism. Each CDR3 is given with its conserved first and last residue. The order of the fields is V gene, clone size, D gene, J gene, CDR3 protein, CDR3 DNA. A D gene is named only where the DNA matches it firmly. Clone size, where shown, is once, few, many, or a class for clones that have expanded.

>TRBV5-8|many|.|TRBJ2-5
CASSLWQLQETQYF
TGTGCCAGCAGCTTGTGGCAGTTACAAGAGACCCAGTACTTC
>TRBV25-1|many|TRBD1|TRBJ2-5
CASSAGTGGYQTQYF
TGTGCCAGCAGTGCAGGGACAGGGGGCTACCAGACCCAGTACTTC
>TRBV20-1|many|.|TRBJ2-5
CSARDRQGEETQYF
TGCAGTGCTAGAGATCGGCAGGGCGAAGAGACCCAGTACTTC
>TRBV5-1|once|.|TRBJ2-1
CASSPQTDNEQFF
TGCGCCAGCAGCCCACAGACAGACAATGAGCAGTTCTTC
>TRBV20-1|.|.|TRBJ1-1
CSALGGGTEAFF
TGCAGTGCCCTCGGGGGGGGGACTGAAGCTTTCTTT
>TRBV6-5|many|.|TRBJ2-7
CASSYLPTGDFNEQYF
TGTGCCAGCAGCTACCTGCCCACGGGGGATTTTAACGAGCAGTACTTC
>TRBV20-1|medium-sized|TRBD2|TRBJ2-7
CSAPGTSGFAYEQYF
TGCAGTGCTCCCGGGACTAGCGGGTTTGCCTACGAGCAGTACTTC
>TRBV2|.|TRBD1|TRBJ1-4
CARLGTADEKLFF
TGTGCCAGACTAGGGACAGCGGACGAAAAACTGTTTTTT
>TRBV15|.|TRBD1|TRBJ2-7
CAASSLRDRTYEQYF
TGTGCCGCCAGCAGCTTGAGGGACAGGACCTACGAGCAGTACTTC
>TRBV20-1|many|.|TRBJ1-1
CSASGGVQTLNTEAFF
TGCAGTGCTAGCGGAGGAGTTCAGACCCTGAACACTGAAGCTTTCTTT
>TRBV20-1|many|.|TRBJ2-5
CSLRVGVQETQYF
TGCAGTTTGCGAGTGGGAGTCCAAGAGACCCAGTACTTC
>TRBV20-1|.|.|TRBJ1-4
CSARRRGAPTNEKLFF
TGCAGTGCTAGGCGACGGGGGGCGCCGACTAATGAAAAACTGTTTTTT
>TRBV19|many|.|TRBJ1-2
CASSIGTGSRVGYTF
TGTGCCAGTAGTATAGGCACAGGGTCCCGGGTTGGCTACACCTTC
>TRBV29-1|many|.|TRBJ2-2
CSVGGARFGELFF
TGCAGCGTTGGGGGGGCACGATTCGGGGAGCTGTTTTTT
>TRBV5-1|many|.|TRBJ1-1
CASRFEDSYTEAFF
TGCGCCAGCAGATTTGAGGACAGTTACACTGAAGCTTTCTTT
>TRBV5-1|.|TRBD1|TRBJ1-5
CASSPGTGYNQPQHF
TGCGCCAGCAGTCCCGGGACAGGGTACAATCAGCCCCAGCATTTT
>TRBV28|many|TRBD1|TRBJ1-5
CASRRTGSGNQPQHF
TGTGCCAGCAGACGGACAGGGTCAGGCAATCAGCCCCAGCATTTT
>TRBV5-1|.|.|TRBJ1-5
CASSLKQGGDQPQHF
TGCGCCAGCAGCTTGAAACAGGGAGGGGATCAGCCCCAGCATTTT
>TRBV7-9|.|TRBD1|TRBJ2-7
CASSGQGWSSYEQYF
TGTGCCAGCAGCGGACAGGGATGGAGCTCCTACGAGCAGTACTTC
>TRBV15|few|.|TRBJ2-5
CATGRGFQETQYF
TGTGCCACCGGCCGAGGCTTCCAAGAGACCCAGTACTTC
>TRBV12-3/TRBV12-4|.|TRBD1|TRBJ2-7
CASSYGSGTGRAEQYF
TGTGCCAGCAGTTACGGATCCGGGACAGGGAGGGCCGAGCAGTACTTC
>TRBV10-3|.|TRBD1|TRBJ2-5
CAIRGQGRETQYF
TGTGCCATCAGGGGACAGGGTCGGGAGACCCAGTACTTC
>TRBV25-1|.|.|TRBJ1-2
CASLAVANYGYTF
TGTGCCAGCTTAGCAGTCGCTAACTATGGCTACACCTTC
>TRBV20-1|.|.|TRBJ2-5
CSARDLWRGRLETQYF
TGCAGTGCTAGAGATCTTTGGAGGGGGCGCCTGGAGACCCAGTACTTC
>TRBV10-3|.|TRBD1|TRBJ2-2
CASRQGETGELFF
TGTGCCAGTAGACAGGGAGAAACCGGGGAGCTGTTTTTT
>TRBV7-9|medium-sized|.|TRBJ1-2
CASSPSGLNYGYTF
TGTGCCAGCAGCCCCTCGGGACTTAACTATGGCTACACCTTC
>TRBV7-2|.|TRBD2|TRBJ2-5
CASSLFGGSTETQYF
TGTGCCAGCAGCTTATTCGGCGGGAGCACAGAGACCCAGTACTTC
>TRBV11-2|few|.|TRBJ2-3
CASSFSGSRDTQYF
TGTGCCAGCAGCTTTAGTGGGAGCAGAGATACGCAGTATTTT
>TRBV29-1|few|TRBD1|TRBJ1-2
CSVERDRVGGYTF
TGCAGCGTTGAACGGGACAGGGTCGGTGGCTACACCTTC
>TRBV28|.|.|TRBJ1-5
CASQWGQNQPQHF
TGTGCCAGCCAGTGGGGCCAAAATCAGCCCCAGCATTTT
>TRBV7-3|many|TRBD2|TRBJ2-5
CASFLAGEETQYF
TGTGCCAGCTTTTTAGCGGGAGAAGAGACCCAGTACTTC
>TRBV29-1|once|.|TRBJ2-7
CSRDTGSYEQYF
TGCAGCCGGGATACAGGGTCCTACGAGCAGTACTTC
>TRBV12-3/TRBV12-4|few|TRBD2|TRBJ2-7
CASSQYSGRAYEQYF
TGTGCCAGCAGTCAATATAGCGGGAGGGCCTACGAGCAGTACTTC
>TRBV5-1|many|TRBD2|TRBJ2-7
CASSTWTSADSYEQYF
TGCGCCAGCAGCACATGGACTAGCGCAGACTCCTACGAGCAGTACTTC
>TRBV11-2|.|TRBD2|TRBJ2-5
CASSSDFGSTSGTQYF
TGTGCCAGCAGCTCAGACTTCGGGTCAACTAGCGGGACCCAGTACTTC
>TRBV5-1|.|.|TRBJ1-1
CASSLVSPTTGAFF
TGCGCCAGCAGCTTGGTATCTCCAACCACCGGGGCTTTCTTT
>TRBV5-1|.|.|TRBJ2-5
CASSLAQSQETQYF
TGCGCCAGCAGCTTGGCCCAATCACAAGAGACCCAGTACTTC
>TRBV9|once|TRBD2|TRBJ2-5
CASSATLRLAGGPGQETQYF
TGTGCCAGCAGCGCGACCCTTCGACTAGCGGGAGGGCCCGGGCAAGAGACCCAGTACTTC
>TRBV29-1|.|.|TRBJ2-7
CSVGTGFYEQYF
TGCAGCGTAGGAACAGGGTTCTACGAGCAGTACTTC
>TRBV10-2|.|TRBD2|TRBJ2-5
CASQPLAGGRGETQYF
TGCGCCAGCCAGCCCCTAGCGGGAGGCCGCGGAGAGACCCAGTACTTC
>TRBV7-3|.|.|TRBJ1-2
CASSPEGPTSYTF
TGTGCCAGCAGCCCGGAGGGACCCACGAGCTACACCTTC
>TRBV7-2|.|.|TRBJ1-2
CASSFGGHRYGYTF
TGTGCCAGCAGTTTTGGCGGCCACCGCTATGGCTACACCTTC
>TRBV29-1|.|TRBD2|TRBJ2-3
CSVEKAGTIQYF
TGCAGCGTTGAGAAAGCCGGGACTATACAGTATTTT
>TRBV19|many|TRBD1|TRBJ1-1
CASSLNRGYTEAFF
TGTGCCAGTAGTTTAAACAGGGGGTACACTGAAGCTTTCTTT